The rows below give T cell receptor beta chains drawn from one sample of a study of cytomegalovirus exposure and HLA in healthy donors. Libraries were prepared by immunoSEQ multiplex PCR; TCRdb keeps only in-frame clonotypes and omits some of them. The sample shows fewer than 150,000 clones, around 73% of them seen only once. Input material: PBMCs. The source is a woman in her twenties or thirties in good health and CMV-seropositive. Both conserved end residues are part of each CDR3. Each record gives: J gene, clone size, D gene, V gene, CDR3 DNA, CDR3 protein. D genes are given only for firm matches. For some rows the clone size is stated as once, few or many, or as a class when expanded; others skip it.

J: TRBJ2-3; size: -; D: TRBD1; V: TRBV30; DNA: TGTGCCTGGAGTGAGGGACAGGGAACAGATACGCAGTATTTT; CDR3: CAWSEGQGTDTQYF
J: TRBJ2-7; size: -; D: TRBD2; V: TRBV5-8; DNA: TGTGCCAGCAGCTGGGACCCCTTCAGCGGGAGGGGCTACGAGCAGTACTTC; CDR3: CASSWDPFSGRGYEQYF
J: TRBJ2-7; size: -; D: -; V: TRBV6-1; DNA: TGTGCCAGCAGCTCAATGGGGGGATCCTACGAGCAGTACTTC; CDR3: CASSSMGGSYEQYF
J: TRBJ2-3; size: -; D: -; V: TRBV4-1; DNA: TGCGCCAGCAGCCAAGAGGCTCCTAGCTTCACAGATACGCAGTATTTT; CDR3: CASSQEAPSFTDTQYF
J: TRBJ1-1; size: -; D: -; V: TRBV14; DNA: TGTGCCAGCAGCCCAGACAGTTACACTGAAGCTTTCTTT; CDR3: CASSPDSYTEAFF
J: TRBJ2-3; size: -; D: -; V: TRBV27; DNA: TGTGCCAGCAGTTTTATTATCGGTGGACTTAGCACAGATACGCAGTATTTT; CDR3: CASSFIIGGLSTDTQYF
J: TRBJ1-1; size: few; D: TRBD1; V: TRBV28; DNA: TGTGCCAGTCTGGACAGGGACACTGAAGCTTTCTTT; CDR3: CASLDRDTEAFF
J: TRBJ1-2; size: -; D: -; V: TRBV7-9; DNA: TGTGCCAGCACAGCTCAGGGAGGATTCTATGGCTACACCTTC; CDR3: CASTAQGGFYGYTF
J: TRBJ1-2; size: -; D: TRBD1; V: TRBV5-6; DNA: TGTGCCAGCAGCCTGGTCGGACAGGGGGCATACTATGGCTACACCTTC; CDR3: CASSLVGQGAYYGYTF
J: TRBJ2-2; size: -; D: -; V: TRBV30; DNA: TGTGCCTGGAGTGTACGGTCAGGGGTCCCCGGGGAGCTGTTTTTT; CDR3: CAWSVRSGVPGELFF
J: TRBJ1-4; size: few; D: -; V: TRBV6-5; DNA: TGTGCCAGTAACCGGGACACAACTAATGAAAAACTGTTTTTT; CDR3: CASNRDTTNEKLFF
J: TRBJ1-1; size: once; D: -; V: TRBV19; DNA: TGTGCCAGTAGTCATGGACAGCCGGTCTTCATGAACACTGAAGCTTTCTTT; CDR3: CASSHGQPVFMNTEAFF
J: TRBJ2-1; size: -; D: -; V: TRBV2; DNA: TGTGCCAGCACTACTTATAAGTACGGGAATGAGCAGTTCTTC; CDR3: CASTTYKYGNEQFF
J: TRBJ1-4; size: few; D: -; V: TRBV30; DNA: TGTGCCTGGAGAGACCAAGGGGGGGTTCGGGAAAAACTGTTTTTT; CDR3: CAWRDQGGVREKLFF
J: TRBJ1-1; size: -; D: -; V: TRBV2; DNA: TGTGCCACAGGGGAGTACACTGAAGCTTTCTTT; CDR3: CATGEYTEAFF
J: TRBJ1-1; size: -; D: -; V: TRBV7-9; DNA: TGTGCCAGCAGTCAGCAGGGTACGAACACTGAAGCTTTCTTT; CDR3: CASSQQGTNTEAFF
J: TRBJ2-1; size: -; D: TRBD2; V: TRBV7-9; DNA: TGTGCCAGCAGCCCCCCCCTAGCGGGAAACAATGAGCAGTTCTTC; CDR3: CASSPPLAGNNEQFF
J: TRBJ1-2; size: -; D: -; V: TRBV30; DNA: TGTGCCTGGAGTGTACCACAGCTCTATGGCTACACCTTC; CDR3: CAWSVPQLYGYTF
J: TRBJ1-2; size: -; D: -; V: TRBV14; DNA: TGTGCCAGCAGCCAAGGGACAGCCTATGGCTACACCTTC; CDR3: CASSQGTAYGYTF
J: TRBJ2-7; size: -; D: TRBD2; V: TRBV12-5; DNA: TGTGCTAGTGGATCCACCGGGACTAGCAGGGAAAGACCCTACGAGCAGTACTTC; CDR3: CASGSTGTSRERPYEQYF
J: TRBJ2-1; size: -; D: -; V: TRBV7-2; DNA: TGTGCCAGCAGCTTAGCTCCAGCGTCCTCCTACAATGAGCAGTTCTTC; CDR3: CASSLAPASSYNEQFF
J: TRBJ2-7; size: -; D: TRBD2; V: TRBV6-5; DNA: TGTGCCAGCAGTTCCCGGACTGGGGGGGCCTACGAGCAGTACTTC; CDR3: CASSSRTGGAYEQYF
J: TRBJ2-3; size: -; D: -; V: TRBV5-1; DNA: TGCGCCAGCAGCTTATACGGGAGAAACACAGATACGCAGTATTTT; CDR3: CASSLYGRNTDTQYF
J: TRBJ2-7; size: -; D: TRBD1; V: TRBV5-1; DNA: TGCGCCAGCAGCCCGCGATCTACAGGGGGCGGCGGATACGAGCAGTACTTC; CDR3: CASSPRSTGGGGYEQYF
J: TRBJ2-1; size: -; D: TRBD2; V: TRBV5-4; DNA: TGTGCCAGCAGCTGGGGCGGCGGGGGGGCATCGGATGAGCAGTTCTTC; CDR3: CASSWGGGGASDEQFF
J: TRBJ1-2; size: -; D: -; V: TRBV9; DNA: TGTGCCAGCAGCGTAGAAGCAGGAGGCTATGGCTACACCTTC; CDR3: CASSVEAGGYGYTF
J: TRBJ1-1; size: few; D: -; V: TRBV5-1; DNA: TGCGCCAGCAGCTGGGGGGATGGCACTGAAGCTTTCTTT; CDR3: CASSWGDGTEAFF
J: TRBJ1-4; size: -; D: TRBD1; V: TRBV11-2; DNA: TGTGCCAGCAGCCCCGGACAGGGTAGAGAAAAACTGTTTTTT; CDR3: CASSPGQGREKLFF
J: TRBJ2-1; size: -; D: TRBD2; V: TRBV15; DNA: TGTGCCACCAGCCTCCGGGGGGGAGCCCTGTACAATGAGCAGTTCTTC; CDR3: CATSLRGGALYNEQFF
J: TRBJ1-1; size: -; D: -; V: TRBV5-1; DNA: TGCGCCAGCAGCCCACCAGGGGCTGATGAAGCTTTCTTT; CDR3: CASSPPGADEAFF
J: TRBJ1-1; size: -; D: -; V: TRBV11-2; DNA: TGTGCCAGCAGCTTAGATCATGCAGCTGAGGGGAACACTGAAGCTTTCTTT; CDR3: CASSLDHAAEGNTEAFF
J: TRBJ2-2; size: -; D: -; V: TRBV19; DNA: TGTGCCAGTATTTTAGGGGGGAACACCGGGGAGCTGTTTTTT; CDR3: CASILGGNTGELFF
J: TRBJ1-1; size: -; D: -; V: TRBV5-1; DNA: TGCGCCAGCAGCTTGGAAGGCGGATGGAACACTGAAGCTTTCTTT; CDR3: CASSLEGGWNTEAFF
J: TRBJ2-1; size: -; D: TRBD2; V: TRBV5-4; DNA: TGTGCCAGCAGCTTAGGGCTGGCGGGAGACTCAGGTGGCTACAATGAGCAGTTCTTC; CDR3: CASSLGLAGDSGGYNEQFF
J: TRBJ2-7; size: -; D: -; V: TRBV12-5; DNA: TGTGCTAGTGGTTTAGAAGAGGCCTACGAGCAGTACTTC; CDR3: CASGLEEAYEQYF
J: TRBJ2-7; size: few; D: TRBD2; V: TRBV6-6; DNA: TGTGCCAGCAGCCACGGACTAGCGGCAGAAACCTACGAGCAGTACTTC; CDR3: CASSHGLAAETYEQYF
J: TRBJ2-2; size: -; D: -; V: TRBV7-7; DNA: TGTGCTAGCAGCTCGGACTTAACCGGTGGGGAGCTGTTTTTT; CDR3: CASSSDLTGGELFF
J: TRBJ2-7; size: -; D: -; V: TRBV11-2; DNA: TGTGCCAGCAGCTTATCACCAGGGTCCTACGAGCAGTACTTC; CDR3: CASSLSPGSYEQYF